This TCR beta chain was profiled in a study of cytomegalovirus exposure and HLA in healthy donors (dated by TCRdb to 2017 to 2019). For context, the study as a whole: According to an earlier analysis of 587 of the donors, roughly 180 million T cells yielded roughly 110 million unique TCR beta sequences and about 300 Gb of sequence data. About 280 gigabases of sequencing data and approximately 84 million unique TCR sequences were included in an early release covering around 600 HLA-typed donors. Of the 300 to 450 genotyped donors, about 80% fell in the genetic ancestry cluster associated with self-reported Caucasian donors. The study aimed to test whether signatures of past pathogen exposure could be identified by cataloging public T cell receptors. The T cell repertoires of around 730 subjects were profiled by immunosequencing and related to cytomegalovirus serostatus. In addition to the first cohort of 666 subjects, a separate validation cohort of 130 or so different subjects was used. To predict cytomegalovirus infection status, the study brought together high-throughput TCR immunosequencing, statistical association of individual TCRs with disease status, and machine learning. A later analysis re-analyzed previously published TCR beta repertoires from about 600 donors and added high-resolution HLA genotyping to study TCR occurrence patterns. In the later analysis, no new phenotypic data were used to find candidate immune exposures; instead, reliance was placed on TCR beta sequences and their occurrence across donors. In an earlier analysis of over 550 of the donors, high-throughput TCR beta sequencing was used to judge whether each TCR beta V gene segment behaved as functional or pseudogenic. Donor age, sex, ethnicity and CMV serostatus were compiled together with the repertoire data. Genome-wide SNP genotypes for about 65% of the roughly 700 donors were used in a later genetic analysis, which treated that subset as a discovery cohort. Every discovery cohort repertoire had been produced on one sequencing platform. Class I and class II HLA loci were covered by the typing at four-digit resolution. The number of donors typed differed by locus, with about 629-630 for A, B, C, DRB1 and DQB1, 522 for DQA1, about 610 for DPA1, and 472 for DPB1. Because of strong linkage in the cohort, 4 to 6 DR-DQ haplotypes were treated as single units for association and clustering. On average, roughly 240,000 unique TCR beta nucleotide sequences were sequenced per donor among 350 to 400 genotyped donors of the cohort, with roughly 20% of those sequences being non-productive. Paper-wide results and their limitations: A later analysis associated 16,951 TCR beta sequences with specific HLA alleles at a false discovery rate of 0.05. In a later analysis, several top co-occurrence clusters were reported to appear linked to parvovirus B19, influenza, CMV and Epstein-Barr virus. In vitro tests confirmed that a few of the cytomegalovirus-associated TCR beta chains recognize cytomegalovirus antigens. Assigning TCR associations to individual alleles was difficult when HLA alleles, especially DR and DQ, strongly co-occurred. A further reported finding was that TCR beta sequences accurately predicted the HLA-A and HLA-B alleles for most subjects in the first cohort. In both the original and validation cohorts, the classifier was reported to diagnose cytomegalovirus status with high specificity and sensitivity. In a later genetic analysis, a missense DCLRE1C variant was associated with V-gene and J-gene trimming of TCR beta chains, and the association was replicated in an independent cohort. Only TCR beta chains were sequenced in this cohort, and the absence of alpha or paired-chain data limited detectable features. Roughly uniform sequencing depth across donors was assumed in presence/absence analyses, although this assumption may not hold. Most TCR sequences were observed very rarely across donors, whereas some public TCRs were present in many individuals. Compared with the approximately 670-donor mean, donors in an Asian-associated ancestry cluster had fewer N-insertions in productive TCRs, according to a later genetic analysis. A later analysis found that HLA-associated TCR beta chains were more clonally expanded and had lower generation probabilities than equally common non-associated chains. In the study, 164 TCR beta chains were listed as associated with cytomegalovirus. Correlated functional status among segregating V segments might reflect linkage disequilibrium, but an unknown experimental factor could not be ruled out. According to the authors, the approach could potentially be generalized to other disease states and immunological phenotypes. Because HLA typing was unavailable for some donors at each locus, only the typed subset was used in association tests. In a later analysis, TCR association rates were found to vary across HLA loci, with the most associated TCRs seen for DRB1 alleles and the fewest for HLA-C alleles. CMV serostatus was the only immune exposure information available for the cohort. Because counts were too low, approximately 18 rarely observed V segments, including chromosome 9 orphons, were excluded from the earlier analysis of 500 to 700 of the donors. Most CMV-associated TCR beta chains appeared to be HLA-restricted in a later analysis, and the HLA associations seemed to be driven largely by CMV exposure. An earlier analysis of several hundred of the donors showed that most TCR beta V segments appeared in productive rearrangements either about 90% or about 30% of the time, which broadly matched IMGT annotations. A group of highly shared sequence variants was considered likely to be a technical artifact of the sequencing pipeline.

Preparation of the library involved the immunoSEQ multiplex PCR assay. A mixture of 60 forward primers for TCR Vbeta segments and 13 reverse primers for TCR Jbeta segments was used in the multiplex PCR. The CDR3 region of rearranged TCR beta genes was amplified from genomic DNA with a multiplex PCR assay. On the Illumina HiSeq System, the amplified TCR beta libraries were sequenced as 87-base-pair reads. The authors' analysis ran thus. Across the 500 to 850 repertoires, a later analysis counted tens of millions of unique TCR beta chains, about 10 million of which were shared by at least two donors. To remove PCR and sequencing errors, raw reads were error-corrected and collapsed into unique sequences using a nearest-neighbor algorithm that merged closely related sequences. CDR3 sequences were aligned to IMGT reference sequences to assign V, D and J gene segments. For a sequence to be retained, at least a six-nucleotide match to both a V gene segment and a J gene segment was required. Rearrangements were classified as productive when the CDR3 lacked stop codons and remained in frame with V and J, and all other rearrangements were classified as non-productive. CDR3 was defined by IMGT convention, running from the second conserved V-encoded cysteine to the conserved J-encoded phenylalanine. Sequences without an unambiguous match to a single V gene segment were excluded from the earlier analysis of several hundred of the donors. In an earlier analysis of roughly 500 of the donors, V segments were called functional above 56.7% productive rearrangements and were called segregating when the between-donor standard deviation exceeded 5%. To diagnose cytomegalovirus status from the catalog of TCR beta chain sequences, a statistical classification framework was built. V and J gene assignment, in a later analysis, came from comparing TCR nucleotide sequences with IMGT/GENE-DB human TR gene sequences. The TCRdist pipeline was used in a later analysis to assign CDR3 sequences and most-parsimonious VDJ recombination scenarios. In a later analysis, every TCR beta chain was defined by the combination of its CDR3 amino acid sequence and its V-gene family, and reads without a unique V-gene family were dropped. To address suspected cross-contamination and a sequencing artifact, a later analysis removed roughly 640 highly shared, low-generation-probability nucleotide sequences. In a later analysis, a clonal expansion index for each public chain was calculated from normalized within-repertoire ranks of inferred template counts. Generation probabilities in a later analysis came from a VDJ recombination model fitted to out-of-frame rearrangements, and those results were checked against IGoR. A later analysis scored TCR-TCR, TCR-HLA and TCR-CMV co-occurrence with hypergeometric tests, applying a repertoire-size bias correction to TCR pairs. False discovery rates were estimated in a later analysis by permuting HLA or CMV assignments 20 times. In a later analysis, co-occurring TCRs were grouped using DBSCAN, with TCRdist sequence similarity added in when clustering inside HLA-allele-positive subsets. Repertoires with fewer than 30,000 or more than 120,000 public chains, plus five repertoires with anomalous nucleotide sharing, were excluded from co-occurrence clustering. TCRdb limited this immuneACCESS table to in-frame rearrangements with V and J called. A share of clones is missing; checked studies link under half to unresolved V genes, and the rest is unexplained. V and J calls and clone size come straight from that table; D and trimming were deduced from the DNA. For this sample there are 100,000 to 150,000 clones; 60% to 85% appear just once. Approximately 1.7% of the sample goes to the ten largest clones.

The cohort consisted of approximately 690 healthy bone marrow donors. All cohort members were sampled while nominally healthy, although unrecorded immune exposures were likely present. The donor tested CMV seronegative, placing the donor among the 300 to 400 seronegative members of the cohort. Every donor gave a peripheral blood sample, and the peripheral blood mononuclear cells from that sample were used for TCR beta sequencing. Genomic DNA was extracted from the blood cell samples with the Qiagen DNeasy Blood Extraction Kit. A remark on this clone: The antigen it recognizes is unknown. Base qualities are missing; no much larger clone stands one base away.

The TCR originated in a middle-aged woman in good health and CMV-seronegative. The sequenced material came from PBMCs.

The DNA sequence is TGTGCCAGCAGTCCCCTATGGGGCGGCGGCAATCAGCCCCAGCATTTT. Translated, this gives CASSPLWGGGNQPQHF. The chain couples TRBV27 to TRBJ1-5; TRBD1 is perhaps the D gene, given 5 matching bases. From its cysteine to its phenylalanine, the CDR3 spans 16 amino acids. Only the CDR3 portion is preserved as DNA: 48 bases, with reading frame beginning at the first base. V loses 5 bases of germline sequence and J loses 2 bases, and the interval between the two ends is 16 bases. CDR1 and CDR2 were assigned from the germline V gene (reference sequence) as MNHEY and SMNVEV.